A single sample gave rise to the 8 T cell receptor beta chains below, sequenced in a study of T cell changes during pregnancy in multiple sclerosis (dated by TCRdb to the late 2010s). Libraries were built with the immunoSEQ multiplex PCR assay. In TCRdb, the immuneACCESS table is reduced to in-frame sequences with V and J assigned. These tables do not hold every clone; where another copy was compared, an unresolved V gene accounts for under half, and the others remain unexplained. A total of tens of thousands of clones appear in this sample, roughly nine tenths of them only once. About 0.41% of the sample rests with the top ten. Sequencing was performed on CD4+ T cells from peripheral blood mononuclear cells, taken in the second trimester of pregnancy. The receptors shown here come from a female donor in good health, enrolled as a control in a pregnancy study.

The gene calls are TRBV21-1 and TRBJ2-3; the listed D gene, TRBD2, was not tested against the DNA. TRBV21-1 is described as a pseudogene. The CDR3 runs to 14 residues. CDR3 nucleotide sequence: TGTGCCAGCACCCCGGGAGGAAACACAGATACGCAGTATTTT. This sequence encodes CASTPGGNTDTQYF.

The sample holds a few counts of this clone. This chain links TRBV29-1 with TRBJ1-2; 7 bases line up with TRBD1. Germline assignment: CDR1 SQVTM and CDR2 ANQGSEA. This CDR3 region has 14 residues. Trimming at V came to 4 bases and at J to 3 bases, leaving 8 bases not matched to a gene. The CDR3 loop is CSVVLTGRDYGYTF. The CDR3 nucleotides are TGCAGCGTTGTTTTGACAGGGCGAGACTATGGCTACACCTTC.

This clone appeared once. J is TRBJ2-3 and V is TRBV19, with D maybe TRBD1 (6 bases). The CDR3 is made up of 15 amino acids. Trimming stripped 7 bases from V and 10 bases from J, with 24 bases between. Germline lookup yields CDR1 LNHDA and CDR2 SQIVND (reference sequence). DNA for the CDR3: TGTGCCAGTATGGGGGCAAGGGCGGGTCGAAGCGCGCAGTATTTT. Translating it yields CASMGARAGRSAQYF.

The rearrangement joins TRBV4-1 to TRBJ2-3; no firm D call. Trimming left V 3 bases short and J 1 base short, with 8 bases between. Germline V CDR1 and CDR2: MGHRA, YSYEKL. The CDR3 is made up of 14 amino acids. Written as DNA, the CDR3 is TGCGCCAGCAGCCACCCGACTCGCACAGATACGCAGTATTTT. Protein sequence: CASSHPTRTDTQYF.

The chain has TRBV19 and TRBJ1-2; 9 bases agree with TRBD1. The junction had 12 bases not matched to a gene; V was cut back by 5 bases and J by 8 bases. CDR1 is LNHDA and CDR2 is SQIVND in the germline V gene (reference sequence). CDR3 length: 15 residues. The CDR3: CASSANTGTGSGYTF. CDR3 nucleotide sequence: TGTGCCAGTAGTGCCAATACCGGGACAGGGAGCGGCTACACCTTC.

CDR3 residues: CASSEVGRGIGYTF. The CDR3 region has the DNA TGTGCCAGCAGTGAAGTAGGCAGGGGCATTGGCTACACCTTC. The V and J genes are TRBV6-1 and TRBJ1-2, with D possibly being TRBD1 (6 bases). With 1 base removed from V and 7 bases from J, the gap between germline ends came to 13 bases. CDR1 and CDR2 (germline): MNHNS, SASEGT. The CDR3 covers 14 residues.

The chain uses TRBV5-4 and TRBJ2-1; possible D gene TRBD2, 6 bases. V was pared by 0 bases and J by 3 bases, with 10 bases between. There are 15 residues in the CDR3. Germline V gene lookup returns CDR1 SGHNT and CDR2 YYREEE (reference sequence). The CDR3: CASSLDPGLYNEQFF. DNA for the CDR3: TGTGCCAGCAGCTTGGATCCGGGACTCTACAATGAGCAGTTCTTC.

This clone has just one count. J is TRBJ1-3 and V is TRBV9; TRBD1 agrees at 8 bases. Trimming at V came to 4 bases and at J to 3 bases, leaving 6 bases not matched to a gene. Per germline, CDR1 SGDLS and CDR2 YYNGEE. This CDR3 is built from 15 residues. The CDR3 loop is CASSTTGGNGNTIYF. In DNA, the CDR3 is TGTGCCAGCAGCACCACAGGGGGTAATGGAAACACCATATATTTT.